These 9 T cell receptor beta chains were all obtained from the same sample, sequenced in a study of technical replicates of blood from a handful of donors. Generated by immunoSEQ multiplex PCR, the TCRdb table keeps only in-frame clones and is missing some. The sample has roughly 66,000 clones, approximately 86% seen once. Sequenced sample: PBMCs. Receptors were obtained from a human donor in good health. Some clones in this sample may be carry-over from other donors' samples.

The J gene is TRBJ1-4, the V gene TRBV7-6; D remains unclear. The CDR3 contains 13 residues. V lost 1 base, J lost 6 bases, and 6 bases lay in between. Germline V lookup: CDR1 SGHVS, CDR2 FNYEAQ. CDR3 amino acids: CASSLGPYEKLFF. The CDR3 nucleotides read TGTGCCAGCAGCTTAGGGCCCTATGAAAAACTGTTTTTT.

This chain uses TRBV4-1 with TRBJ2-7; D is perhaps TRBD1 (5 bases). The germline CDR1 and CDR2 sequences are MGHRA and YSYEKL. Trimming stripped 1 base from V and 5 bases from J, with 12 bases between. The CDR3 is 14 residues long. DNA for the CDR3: TGCGCCAGCAGCCAAGTGGGCCAGGGCGACGAGCAGTACTTC. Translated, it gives CASSQVGQGDEQYF.

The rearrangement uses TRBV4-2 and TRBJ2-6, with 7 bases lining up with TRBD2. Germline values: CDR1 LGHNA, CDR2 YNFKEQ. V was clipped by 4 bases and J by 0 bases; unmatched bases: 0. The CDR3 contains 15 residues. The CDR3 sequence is CASSPGGSGANVLTF. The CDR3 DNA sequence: TGTGCCAGCAGCCCGGGGGGCTCTGGGGCCAACGTCCTGACTTTC.

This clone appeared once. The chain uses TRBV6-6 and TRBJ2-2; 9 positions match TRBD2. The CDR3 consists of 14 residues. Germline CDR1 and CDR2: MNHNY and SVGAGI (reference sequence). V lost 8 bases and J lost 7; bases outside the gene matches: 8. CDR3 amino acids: CASPAGGGVGELFF. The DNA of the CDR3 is TGTGCCAGCCCGGCGGGAGGGGGGGTCGGGGAGCTGTTTTTT.

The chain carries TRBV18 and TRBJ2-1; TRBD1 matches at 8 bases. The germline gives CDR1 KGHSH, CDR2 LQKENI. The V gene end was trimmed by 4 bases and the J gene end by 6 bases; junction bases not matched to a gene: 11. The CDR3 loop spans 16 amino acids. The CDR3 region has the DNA TGTGCCAGCTCACGTTCGACAGGGGCTACCAGCAATGAGCAGTTCTTC. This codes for CASSRSTGATSNEQFF.

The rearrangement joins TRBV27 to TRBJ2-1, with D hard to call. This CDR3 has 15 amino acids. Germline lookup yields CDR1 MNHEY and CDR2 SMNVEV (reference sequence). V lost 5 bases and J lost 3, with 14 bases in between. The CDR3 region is CASSPYGTLYNEQFF. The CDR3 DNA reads TGTGCCAGCAGTCCCTACGGTACCCTCTACAATGAGCAGTTCTTC.

The DNA of the CDR3 is TGTGCCAGCACCACCGGGACTAGCAACAATGAGCAGTTCTTC. Translating it yields CASTTGTSNNEQFF. This sequence joins TRBV6-1 and TRBJ2-1, with TRBD2 identical over 9 bases. From germline, CDR1 is MNHNS and CDR2 SASEGT. The V segment lost 7 bases and the J segment 5 bases; nucleotides outside the gene matches: 6. The CDR3 has 14 amino acids.

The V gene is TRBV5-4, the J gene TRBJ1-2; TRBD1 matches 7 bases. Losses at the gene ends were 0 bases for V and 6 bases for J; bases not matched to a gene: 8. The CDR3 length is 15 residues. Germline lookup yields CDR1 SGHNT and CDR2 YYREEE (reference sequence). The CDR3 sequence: CASSLAGAGGNGYTF. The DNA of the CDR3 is TGTGCCAGCAGCTTGGCCGGTGCAGGGGGTAATGGCTACACCTTC.

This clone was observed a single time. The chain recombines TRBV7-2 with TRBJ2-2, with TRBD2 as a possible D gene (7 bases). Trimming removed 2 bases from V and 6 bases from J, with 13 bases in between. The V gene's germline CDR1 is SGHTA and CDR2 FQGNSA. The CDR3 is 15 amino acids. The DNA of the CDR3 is TGTGCCAGCAGCTTAAGGGGGGGCTCGGCCGGGGAGCTGTTTTTT. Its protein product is CASSLRGGSAGELFF.